A selection of T cell receptor beta chains follows, all from one sample in a study of cytomegalovirus exposure and HLA in healthy donors. Clones were read by immunoSEQ multiplex PCR, and TCRdb kept only the in-frame ones, dropping some. Of 120,000 to 150,000 clones in the sample, 79% were seen once. Sequenced sample: PBMCs. All receptors come from a man aged 18 to 35 in good health and CMV-seronegative. CDR3s include the opening cysteine and the closing phenylalanine or tryptophan. The order of the fields is D gene, J gene, clone size, V gene, CDR3 length, CDR3 protein, CDR3 DNA. A D gene is named only where the DNA matches it firmly. Size tells how often a clone was seen (once, few, many) or the class of an expanded clone, and some rows leave it out.

NA	TRBJ1-3	NA	TRBV5-6	14	CATSDRFSGNTIYF	TGTGCCACCTCCGACAGGTTCTCTGGAAACACCATATATTTT
NA	TRBJ2-7	NA	TRBV5-5	15	CASSSTGSLSYEQYF	TGTGCCAGCAGCTCCACAGGGTCCCTCTCCTACGAGCAGTACTTC
TRBD1	TRBJ1-2	NA	TRBV25-1	14	CASSAFGTDYGYTF	TGTGCCAGCAGTGCGTTCGGGACAGACTATGGCTACACCTTC
NA	TRBJ2-2	NA	TRBV4-1	16	CASSQDRDKNTGELFF	TGCGCCAGCAGCCAAGACAGGGACAAGAACACCGGGGAGCTGTTTTTT
NA	TRBJ1-1	NA	TRBV14	15	CASSQERLLNTEAFF	TGTGCCAGCAGCCAAGAGCGACTCCTGAACACTGAAGCTTTCTTT
TRBD1	TRBJ1-2	NA	TRBV4-2	16	CASSQGPGQGSGGYTF	TGTGCCAGCAGCCAAGGGCCGGGACAGGGGAGCGGTGGCTACACCTTC
NA	TRBJ1-4	NA	TRBV18	14	CASSPEEPREKLFF	TGTGCCAGCTCCCCGGAGGAGCCTCGTGAAAAACTGTTTTTT
TRBD1	TRBJ1-2	NA	TRBV7-7	15	CATPLRDRVTYGYTF	TGTGCTACCCCCCTACGAGACAGGGTCACCTATGGCTACACCTTC
TRBD1	TRBJ2-1	NA	TRBV7-2	15	CASSAYGTANNEQFF	TGTGCCAGCAGCGCTTACGGGACAGCCAACAATGAGCAGTTCTTC
TRBD1	TRBJ1-1	NA	TRBV10-3	14	CAIKETGMITEAFF	TGTGCCATCAAAGAGACAGGGATGATCACTGAAGCTTTCTTT
NA	TRBJ2-2	NA	TRBV9	11	CASSSVGELFF	TGTGCCAGCAGCTCCGTCGGGGAGCTGTTTTTT
NA	TRBJ1-4	once	TRBV9	15	CASSVYWENNEKLFF	TGTGCCAGCAGCGTATACTGGGAGAATAATGAAAAACTGTTTTTT
NA	TRBJ2-3	once	TRBV29-1	13	CSVEATGADTQYF	TGCAGCGTTGAAGCAACGGGGGCAGATACGCAGTATTTT
NA	TRBJ2-2	NA	TRBV5-1	15	CASSRGSGGTGELFF	TGCGCCAGCAGCCGGGGATCAGGGGGGACCGGGGAGCTGTTTTTT
NA	TRBJ2-7	NA	TRBV7-8	12	CASKAGDYEQYF	TGTGCCAGCAAGGCGGGTGACTACGAGCAGTACTTC
NA	TRBJ1-6	NA	TRBV6-1	14	CASSGRASNSPLHF	TGTGCGAGTTCCGGCAGGGCAAGCAATTCACCCCTCCACTTT
NA	TRBJ2-5	once	TRBV7-2	16	CASSQIAPGWLQTQYF	TGTGCCAGCAGCCAGATCGCGCCAGGCTGGTTACAGACCCAGTACTTC